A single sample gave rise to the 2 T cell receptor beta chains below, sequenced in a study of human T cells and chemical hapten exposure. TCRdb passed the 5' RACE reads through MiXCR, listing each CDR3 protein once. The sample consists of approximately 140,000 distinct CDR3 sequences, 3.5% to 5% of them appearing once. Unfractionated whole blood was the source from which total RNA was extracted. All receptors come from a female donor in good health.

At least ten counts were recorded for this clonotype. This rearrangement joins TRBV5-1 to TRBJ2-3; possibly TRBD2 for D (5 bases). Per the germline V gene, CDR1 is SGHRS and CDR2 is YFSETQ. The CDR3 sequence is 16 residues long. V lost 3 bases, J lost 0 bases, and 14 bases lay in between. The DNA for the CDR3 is TGCGCCAGCAGCTCCCTGACGGGATCTAGCACAGATACGCAGTATTTT. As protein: CASSSLTGSSTDTQYF. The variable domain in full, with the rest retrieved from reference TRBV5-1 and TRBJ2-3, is KAGVTQTPRYLIKTRGQQVTLSCSPISGHRSVSWYQQTPGQGLQFLFEYFSETQRNKGNFPGRFSGRQFSNSRSEMNVSTLELGDSALYLCASSSLTGSSTDTQYFGPGTRLTVL.

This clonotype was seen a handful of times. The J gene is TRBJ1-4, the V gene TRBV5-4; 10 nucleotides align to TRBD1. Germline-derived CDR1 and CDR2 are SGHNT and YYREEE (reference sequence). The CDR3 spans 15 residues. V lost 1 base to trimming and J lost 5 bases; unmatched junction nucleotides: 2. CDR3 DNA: TGTGCCAGCAGCTTGCTGGACAGGGGGAATGAAAAACTGTTTTTT. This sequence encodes CASSLLDRGNEKLFF.